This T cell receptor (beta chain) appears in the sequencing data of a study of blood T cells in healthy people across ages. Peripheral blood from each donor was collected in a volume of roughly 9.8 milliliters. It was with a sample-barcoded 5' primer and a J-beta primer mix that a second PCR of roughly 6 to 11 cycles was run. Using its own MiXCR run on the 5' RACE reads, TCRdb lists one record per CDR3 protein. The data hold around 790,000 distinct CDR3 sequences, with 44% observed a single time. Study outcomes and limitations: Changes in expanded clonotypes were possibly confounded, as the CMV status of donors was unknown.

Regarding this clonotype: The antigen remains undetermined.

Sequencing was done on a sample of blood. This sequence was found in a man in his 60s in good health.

The CDR3 reads CASSRDGRSYEQYF. CDR3 sequence (DNA): TGTGCCAGCAGCCGGGACGGTCGATCCTACGAGCAGTACTTC. The genes are TRBV28 and TRBJ2-7, with D possibly called TRBD1 or TRBD2 (5 bases each). From germline, CDR1 is MDHEN and CDR2 SYDVKM. CDR3 length equals 14 residues. V was pared by 6 bases and J by 1 base, with 13 bases between. Looking up the rest from reference TRBV28 and TRBJ2-7 gives the full variable domain: DVKVTQSSRYLVKRTGEKVFLECVQDMDHENMFWYRQDPGLGLRLIYFSYDVKMKEKGDIPEGYSVSREKKERFSLILESASTNQTSMYLCASSRDGRSYEQYFGPGTRLTVT.